This T cell receptor (beta chain) came from a study of control samples from healthy donors and cancer patients. Looked up from germline, CDR1 is LNHDA and CDR2 is SQIVND (reference sequence). The CDR3 has 16 residues. V dropped 3 bases and J dropped 3; count of bases not matched to a gene: 8. Repertoires were generated with immunoSEQ multiplex PCR, while TCRdb's copy carries only in-frame clones and drops some. The sample lists roughly 170,000 clones, about 93% occurring once. The material sequenced was blood. The gene calls are TRBV19 and TRBJ1-5, with 7 bases fitting TRBD1. This TCR came from an older woman in good health. For the CDR3, the DNA is TGTGCCAGTAGTATCATGAGACAGGGACTCAATCAGCCCCAGCATTTT. It codes for CASSIMRQGLNQPQHF.